These 8 T cell receptor beta chains share one sample of origin, sequenced in a study of T-cell memory formation after mild COVID-19. TCRdb re-called the 5' RACE reads through MiXCR, storing one row per CDR3 protein. Of hundreds of thousands of distinct CDR3 sequences detected, approximately 25% appear once; the ten largest clones hold around an eighth. The sequenced sample consisted of PBMCs or a T cell subset sorted from them (not recorded which). These receptors were obtained from an adult woman who had mild COVID-19 (a few samples of this study predate the infection). Cell type and time point are not known.

This clonotype was counted between two and nine times. The chain couples TRBV6-2 or TRBV6-3 to TRBJ2-3; 8 nucleotides line up with TRBD2. The CDR3 is 13 residues long. V lost 8 bases to trimming and J lost 4 bases; unmatched junction nucleotides: 5. CDR1 and CDR2 from the germline V gene are MNHEY and SVGEGT. CDR3 loop: CASEEAGADTQYF. DNA of the CDR3: TGTGCCAGCGAAGAAGCGGGAGCAGATACGCAGTATTTT.

This clonotype appeared a few times. J is TRBJ2-1 and V is TRBV2; 13 positions match TRBD2. V lost 2 bases to trimming and J lost 4 bases; unmatched junction nucleotides: 8. Germline CDR1 reads SNHLY; CDR2 reads FYNNEI. The CDR3 runs to 18 residues. The CDR3 region has the DNA TGTGCCAGCAGTGAAAGGACTAGCGGGAGAGGTAGTTACAATGAGCAGTTCTTC. This codes for CASSERTSGRGSYNEQFF. The variable domain in full, with the rest retrieved from reference TRBV2 and TRBJ2-1, is EPEVTQTPSHQVTQMGQEVILRCVPISNHLYFYWYRQILGQKVEFLVSFYNNEISEKSEIFDDQFSVERPDGSNFTLKIRSTKLEDSAMYFCASSERTSGRGSYNEQFFGPGTRLTVL.

In nucleotides, the CDR3 is TGTGCCAGCAGCTTTGCGGGAGGGCAAAATGAGCAGTTCTTC. This codes for CASSFAGGQNEQFF. This chain connects TRBV7-2 to TRBJ2-1; 9 bases fit TRBD2. Germline CDR1 and CDR2: SGHTA and FQGNSA. The CDR3 is 14 residues long. With 3 bases clipped from V and 7 bases from J, the junction kept 4 bases outside the gene matches. The complete variable domain, with remaining parts taken from reference TRBV7-2 and TRBJ2-1, reads GAGVSQSPSNKVTEKGKDVELRCDPISGHTALYWYRQSLGQGLEFLIYFQGNSAPDKSGLPSDRFSAERTGGSVSTLTIQRTQQEDSAVYLCASSFAGGQNEQFFGPGTRLTVL.

This clonotype was counted at least ten times. This chain links TRBV7-3 with TRBJ1-1; the D is unclear. Trimming cost V 1 base and J 2 bases, with 5 bases left between them. The CDR3 covers 13 residues. Germline V lookup: CDR1 SGHTA, CDR2 FQGTGA. This CDR3 reads CASSLSVNTEAFF. DNA of the CDR3: TGTGCCAGCAGCTTAAGTGTTAACACTGAAGCTTTCTTT.

This rearrangement joins TRBV7-9 to TRBJ2-3; 10 bases fit TRBD2. The CDR3 length is 16 residues. The germline V gene encodes CDR1 SEHNR and CDR2 FQNEAQ (reference sequence). The V gene end was trimmed by 3 bases and the J gene end by 4 bases; junction bases not matched to a gene: 7. CDR3 bases: TGTGCCAGCAGCTTCGGTAGCGGGGGGCCGTCAGATACGCAGTATTTT. It encodes CASSFGSGGPSDTQYF. Full variable domain (rest looked up from reference TRBV7-9 and TRBJ2-3): DTGVSQNPRHKITKRGQNVTFRCDPISEHNRLYWYRQTLGQGPEFLTYFQNEAQLEKSRLLSDRFSAERPKGSFSTLEIQRTEQGDSAMYLCASSFGSGGPSDTQYFGPGTRLTVL.

The genes are TRBV12-3 or TRBV12-4 and TRBJ1-2, with 10 nucleotides matching TRBD1. The V and J ends lost 5 bases and 1 base, in that order; junction bases with no gene match: 7. The CDR3 extends over 16 amino acids. CDR3 sequence (DNA): TGTGCCAGCAGTCCAGGGACAGGGGTCCTTAACTATGGCTACACCTTC. This codes for CASSPGTGVLNYGYTF.

The genes are TRBV7-3 and TRBJ2-3, with D maybe TRBD1 (6 bases). The germline CDR1 and CDR2 sequences are SGHTA and FQGTGA. Trimming took off 4 bases at V and 0 bases at J, with 8 bases between the two ends. This CDR3 comprises 14 residues. CDR3 bases: TGTGCCAGCAGCTGGGACACTAGCACAGATACGCAGTATTTT. Protein product: CASSWDTSTDTQYF.

This clonotype was detected many times. The V call is TRBV9, the J call TRBJ2-7; the match to TRBD2 covers 12 bases. The germline CDR1 and CDR2 sequences are SGDLS and YYNGEE. The V gene end was trimmed by 4 bases and the J gene end by 5 bases; junction bases not matched to a gene: 7. This CDR3 is built from 15 residues. The CDR3 sequence: CASSPRLAGVNEQYF. For the CDR3, the DNA is TGTGCCAGCAGCCCTCGACTAGCGGGAGTTAACGAGCAGTACTTC.